The 20 T cell receptor beta chains in this list originate from one sample, sequenced in a study of cytomegalovirus exposure and HLA in healthy donors. The primer mix had 60 Vbeta and 13 Jbeta primers. Clones were sequenced by immunoSEQ multiplex PCR, and TCRdb holds only the in-frame ones, with some missing. The profile shows some 180,000 clones, around 75% of them singletons. The sequencing input was PBMCs. All receptors come from a male donor in good health and CMV-seronegative.

This chain connects TRBV12-5 to TRBJ1-5; unclear D gene. This CDR3 comprises 13 residues. Deletions cut 0 bases from V and 7 bases from J, with 7 bases between. Germline CDR1 LGHNT, CDR2 FRNRAP. The CDR3 nucleotides read TGTGCTAGTGGTTTGGTACTCCGGCAGCCCCAGCATTTT. Amino acid sequence: CASGLVLRQPQHF.

There are a few counts of this clone. The chain joins TRBV5-1 to TRBJ2-7; TRBD2 is a possible D gene (7 bases). V lost 4 bases to trimming and J lost 2 bases, with 13 bases between them. Germline V gene sequence: CDR1 SGHRS, CDR2 YFSETQ. The CDR3 is made up of 14 amino acids. For the CDR3, the DNA is TGCGCCAGCAGCGACGCGGGGGCGGCCTACGAGCAGTACTTC. Amino acids: CASSDAGAAYEQYF.

The CDR3 DNA reads TGTGCCAGCAGTGAACAGGGGATTGATGAAAAACTGTTTTTT. This encodes CASSEQGIDEKLFF. V is TRBV6-1 and J is TRBJ1-4; tentative D call: TRBD1 (6 bases). Germline V gives CDR1 MNHNS, CDR2 SASEGT. This CDR3 comprises 14 residues. V lost 2 bases, J lost 6 bases, and 10 bases lay in between.

This clone was seen a few times. The V gene is TRBV6-6, the J gene TRBJ2-7; 14 bases align to TRBD2. CDR3 length: 16 residues. The V segment lost 4 bases and the J segment 3 bases; nucleotides outside the gene matches: 5. Germline assignment: CDR1 MNHNY and CDR2 SVGAGI (reference sequence). DNA of the CDR3: TGTGCCAGCAGTTTCCCAGGACTAGCGGGAGGCTACGAGCAGTACTTC. Its translation: CASSFPGLAGGYEQYF.

The chain employs TRBV2 and TRBJ1-4; 8 bases are shared with TRBD1. Germline loops: CDR1 SNHLY, CDR2 FYNNEI. The CDR3 is made up of 14 amino acids. V was pared by 6 bases and J by 3 bases, with 3 bases of the junction left unmatched. Here the CDR3 DNA reads TGTGCCAGCAGCCTGGACAGGGCTAATGAAAAACTGTTTTTT. Its translation is CASSLDRANEKLFF.

The chain links TRBV6-5 to TRBJ1-5; D uncertain. Germline V gene data show CDR1 as MNHEY and CDR2 as SVGAGI. The ends were cut back, 2 bases at V and 6 bases at J, with 5 bases in the middle. The CDR3 covers 12 residues. This CDR3 reads CASSYPGQPQHF. Written as DNA, the CDR3 is TGTGCCAGCAGTTACCCGGGTCAGCCCCAGCATTTT.

This chain connects TRBV30 to TRBJ1-2, with 7 bases identical to TRBD1. CDR1 and CDR2 from the germline V gene are GTSNPN and SVGIG (reference sequence). The CDR3 loop spans 16 amino acids. V gave up 6 bases and J gave up 1 base; unmatched junction bases: 14. The CDR3 loop reads CACWSSLRGLNYGYTF. CDR3 in DNA: TGTGCCTGTTGGAGTAGTTTGAGGGGGCTTAACTATGGCTACACCTTC.

The chain has TRBV9 and TRBJ2-7, with D possibly TRBD2 on 6 matching bases. Germline assignment: CDR1 SGDLS and CDR2 YYNGEE. The CDR3 spans 15 residues. The V gene lost 0 bases and the J gene lost 5 bases, with 15 bases spanning the gap. The CDR3 protein is CASSVEPGGGNEQYF. The CDR3 nucleotides are TGTGCCAGCAGCGTAGAACCCGGGGGTGGCAACGAGCAGTACTTC.

The chain has TRBV5-1 and TRBJ1-4, with 7 nucleotides matching TRBD1. In germline, CDR1 is SGHRS, CDR2 YFSETQ. CDR3 length: 15 residues. After removal of 4 bases from V and 5 bases from J, the junction contained 8 bases not matched to a gene. CDR3 nucleotides: TGCGCCAGCAGCAAGGACAGGAGAGAGAATGAAAAACTGTTTTTT. As protein: CASSKDRRENEKLFF.

The V call is TRBV28, the J call TRBJ2-7; 7 bases line up with TRBD2. CDR3 length: 15 residues. CDR1 is MDHEN and CDR2 is SYDVKM in the germline V gene. The V and J ends lost 5 bases and 0 bases, in that order; junction bases with no gene match: 7. CDR3 sequence reads: CASSLGLGSSYEQYF. The CDR3 bases are TGTGCCAGCAGTCTAGGACTAGGGAGCTCCTACGAGCAGTACTTC.

The chain uses TRBV30 and TRBJ2-7, with a tentative D call TRBD2 (5 bases). CDR1 GTSNPN and CDR2 SVGIG come from the germline V gene (reference sequence). CDR3 length: 13 amino acids. The V gene lost 8 bases and the J gene lost 4 bases, with 18 bases spanning the gap. This CDR3 is CAGEPREGYEQYF. CDR3 coding DNA: TGTGCCGGAGAACCCCGCGAGGGTTACGAGCAGTACTTC.

V and J are TRBV4-2 and TRBJ2-7; TRBD1 agrees at 9 bases. In germline, CDR1 is LGHNA, CDR2 YNFKEQ. The CDR3 runs to 14 residues. The J segment lost 2 bases and the V segment lost 7 bases, leaving 6 bases of the junction unmatched. CDR3 in amino acids: CASKNRGPPYEQYF. CDR3 coding DNA: TGTGCCAGCAAGAACAGGGGGCCCCCCTACGAGCAGTACTTC.

V is TRBV9 and J is TRBJ1-5, with D tentatively TRBD1 (5 bases). The CDR3 runs to 15 residues. Germline V lookup: CDR1 SGDLS, CDR2 YYNGEE. V lost 0 bases, J lost 3 bases, and 10 bases lay in between. CDR3 nucleotide sequence: TGTGCCAGCAGCGTAGGAAGGGGCCCCAATCAGCCCCAGCATTTT. The encoded protein is CASSVGRGPNQPQHF.

The gene calls are TRBV19 and TRBJ2-4; TRBD2 is a possible D gene (5 bases). Germline assignment: CDR1 LNHDA and CDR2 SQIVND (reference sequence). This CDR3 comprises 15 residues. V dropped 4 bases and J dropped 3 bases, with 13 bases sitting between them. CDR3 nucleotides: TGTGCCAGTAGTACCCTTCGGGGAAACAAAAACATTCAGTACTTC. Its protein is CASSTLRGNKNIQYF.

The rearrangement joins TRBV6-6 to TRBJ1-4; D unclear. The CDR3 spans 15 residues. Trimming left V 0 bases short and J 0 bases short, with 5 bases between. Germline V lookup: CDR1 MNHNY, CDR2 SVGAGI (reference sequence). This CDR3 reads CASSYSGTTNEKLFF. DNA of the CDR3: TGTGCCAGCAGTTACTCTGGCACAACTAATGAAAAACTGTTTTTT.

The rearrangement links TRBV7-9 to TRBJ2-5; D not certain. Germline CDR1 and CDR2: SEHNR and FQNEAQ (reference sequence). This CDR3 spans 12 amino acids. Trimming shortened V by 5 bases and J by 2 bases, and 6 bases separated the two germline ends. The chain's CDR3 is CASSVIQETQYF. As DNA, the CDR3 is TGTGCCAGCAGCGTAATTCAAGAGACCCAGTACTTC.

V gene TRBV6-7 combines with J gene TRBJ2-7; perhaps TRBD1 as D (6 bases). TRBV6-7 is an open reading frame whose function is uncertain. Trimming took off 5 bases at V and 2 bases at J, with 16 bases between the two ends. This CDR3 is built from 15 residues. The DNA for the CDR3 is TGTGCCAGCAGTACCCTCCAGGGGCCTCCCTACGAGCAGTACTTC. Translation gives CASSTLQGPPYEQYF.

V usage is TRBV30 and J usage is TRBJ2-3; 8 bases align to TRBD2. V trimming: 1 base; J trimming: 5 bases; junction bases outside the gene matches: 8. The CDR3 has 15 amino acids. Germline V gives CDR1 GTSNPN, CDR2 SVGIG (reference sequence). For the CDR3, the DNA is TGTGCCTGGAGTGCTATGAGCGGGAGAATAGATACGCAGTATTTT. Amino acids: CAWSAMSGRIDTQYF.

The V gene is TRBV2, the J gene TRBJ2-7, with a tentative D call TRBD1 (5 bases). V lost 3 bases to trimming and J lost 0 bases, with 15 bases between them. Germline V gives CDR1 SNHLY, CDR2 FYNNEI. The CDR3 covers 16 residues. CDR3 sequence reads: CASSDRSHRSSYEQYF. The CDR3 DNA follows: TGTGCCAGCAGTGATCGGTCGCACAGGAGCTCCTACGAGCAGTACTTC. The full variable domain, rest sourced from reference TRBV2 and TRBJ2-7, is EPEVTQTPSHQVTQMGQEVILRCVPISNHLYFYWYRQILGQKVEFLVSFYNNEISEKSEIFDDQFSVERPDGSNFTLKIRSTKLEDSAMYFCASSDRSHRSSYEQYFGPGTRLTVT.

The rearrangement joins TRBV6-5 to TRBJ1-6; TRBD1 matches at 8 bases. Germline CDR1 MNHEY, CDR2 SVGAGI. The CDR3 is made up of 15 amino acids. Unmatched junction bases numbered 9, after V lost 4 bases and J lost 10 bases. CDR3 residues: CASSSPTTGESPLHF. CDR3 DNA: TGTGCCAGCAGTTCTCCTACGACAGGGGAGTCACCCCTCCACTTT.